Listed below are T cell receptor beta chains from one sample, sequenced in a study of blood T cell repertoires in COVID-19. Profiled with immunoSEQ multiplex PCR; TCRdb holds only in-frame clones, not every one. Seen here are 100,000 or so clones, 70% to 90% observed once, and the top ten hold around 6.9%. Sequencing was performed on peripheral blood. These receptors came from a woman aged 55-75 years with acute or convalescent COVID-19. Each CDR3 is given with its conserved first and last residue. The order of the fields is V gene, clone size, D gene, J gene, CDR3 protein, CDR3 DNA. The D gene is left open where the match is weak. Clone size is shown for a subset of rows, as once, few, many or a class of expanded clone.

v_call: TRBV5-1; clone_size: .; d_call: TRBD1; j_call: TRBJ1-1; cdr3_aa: CASSFQGQGYSEAFF; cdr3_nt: TGCGCCAGCAGCTTCCAAGGACAGGGTTATAGTGAAGCTTTCTTT
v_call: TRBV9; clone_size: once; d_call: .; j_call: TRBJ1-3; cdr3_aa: CASSVGVSGNTIYF; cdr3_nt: TGTGCCAGCAGCGTAGGAGTCTCTGGAAACACCATATATTTT
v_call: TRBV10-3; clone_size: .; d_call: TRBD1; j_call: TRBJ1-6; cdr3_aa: CAVKQGPYNSPLHF; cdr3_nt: TGTGCCGTCAAACAGGGGCCCTATAATTCACCCCTCCACTTT
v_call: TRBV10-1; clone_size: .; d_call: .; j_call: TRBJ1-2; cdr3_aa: CASSESRNYGYTF; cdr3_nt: TGCGCCAGCAGTGAGAGCAGGAACTATGGCTACACCTTC
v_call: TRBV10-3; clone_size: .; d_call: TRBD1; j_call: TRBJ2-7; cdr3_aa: CAISESQGKYEQYF; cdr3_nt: TGTGCCATCAGTGAGTCACAGGGGAAATACGAGCAGTACTTC
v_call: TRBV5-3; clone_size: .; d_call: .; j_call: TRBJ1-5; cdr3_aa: CARSLGVLYGGFNQPQHF; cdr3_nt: TGTGCCAGAAGCTTGGGGGTATTGTACGGGGGATTCAATCAGCCCCAGCATTTT
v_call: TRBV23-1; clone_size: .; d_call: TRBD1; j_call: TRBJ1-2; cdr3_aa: CASSYRDRDGYTF; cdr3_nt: TGCGCCAGCAGTTACCGGGACAGGGATGGCTACACCTTC
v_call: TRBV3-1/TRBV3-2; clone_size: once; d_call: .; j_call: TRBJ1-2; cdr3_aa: CASSQLLTGNGYTF; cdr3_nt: TGTGCCAGCAGCCAACTTCTTACAGGGAATGGCTACACCTTC
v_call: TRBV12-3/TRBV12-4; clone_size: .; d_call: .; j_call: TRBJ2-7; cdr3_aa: CASSLRESYEQYF; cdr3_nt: TGTGCCAGCAGTTTACGGGAGTCCTACGAGCAGTACTTC
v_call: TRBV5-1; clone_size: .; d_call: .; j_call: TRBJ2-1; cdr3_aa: CASTLGGYNEQFF; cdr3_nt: TGCGCCAGCACCCTAGGGGGATACAATGAGCAGTTCTTC
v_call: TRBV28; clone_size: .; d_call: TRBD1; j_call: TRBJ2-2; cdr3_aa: CASSTPGQRTGELFF; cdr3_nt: TGTGCCAGCAGTACACCGGGACAGCGGACCGGGGAGCTGTTTTTT
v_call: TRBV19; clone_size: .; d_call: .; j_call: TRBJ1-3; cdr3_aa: CASSPQGLRNTIYF; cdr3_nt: TGTGCCAGTAGTCCCCAGGGTTTGCGGAACACCATATATTTT
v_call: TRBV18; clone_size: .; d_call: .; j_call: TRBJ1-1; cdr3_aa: CASSPKSGTEAFF; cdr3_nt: TGTGCCAGCTCACCAAAATCCGGGACAGAAGCTTTCTTT
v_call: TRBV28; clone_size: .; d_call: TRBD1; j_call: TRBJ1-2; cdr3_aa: CASNPGQGPRGYTF; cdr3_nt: TGTGCCAGCAACCCAGGACAGGGACCGAGGGGCTACACCTTC
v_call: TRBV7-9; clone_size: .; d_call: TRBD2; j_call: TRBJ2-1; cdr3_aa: CASSLVAGEGYNEQFF; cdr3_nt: TGTGCCAGCAGCCTGGTAGCGGGAGAAGGCTACAATGAGCAGTTCTTC
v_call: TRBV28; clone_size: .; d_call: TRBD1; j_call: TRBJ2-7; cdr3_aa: CASSPLTQGKYF; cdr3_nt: TGTGCCAGCAGTCCCCTCACACAGGGGAAGTACTTC
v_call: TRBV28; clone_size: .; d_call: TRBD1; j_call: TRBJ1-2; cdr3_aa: CASSSPGQIYGYTF; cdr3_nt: TGTGCCAGCAGTTCTCCGGGACAGATCTATGGCTACACCTTC
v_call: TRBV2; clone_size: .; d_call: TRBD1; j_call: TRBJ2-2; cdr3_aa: CASSAYTGANTGELFF; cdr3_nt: TGTGCCAGCAGTGCTTACACAGGGGCTAACACCGGGGAGCTGTTTTTT
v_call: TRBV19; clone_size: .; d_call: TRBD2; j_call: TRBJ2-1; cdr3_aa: CASRSPPGTSGTYNEQFF; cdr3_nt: TGTGCCAGTAGGAGTCCCCCTGGGACTAGCGGGACCTACAATGAGCAGTTCTTC